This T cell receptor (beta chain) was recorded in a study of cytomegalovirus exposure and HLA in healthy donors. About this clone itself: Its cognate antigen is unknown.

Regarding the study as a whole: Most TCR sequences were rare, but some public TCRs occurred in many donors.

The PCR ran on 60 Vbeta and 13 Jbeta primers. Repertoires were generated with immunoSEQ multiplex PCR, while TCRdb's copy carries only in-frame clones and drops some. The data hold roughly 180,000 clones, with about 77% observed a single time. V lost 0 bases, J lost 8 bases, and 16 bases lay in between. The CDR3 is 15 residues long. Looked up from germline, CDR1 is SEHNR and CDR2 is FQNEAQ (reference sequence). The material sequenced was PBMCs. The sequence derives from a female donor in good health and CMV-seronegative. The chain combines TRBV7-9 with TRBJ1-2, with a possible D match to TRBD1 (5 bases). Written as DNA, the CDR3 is TGTGCCAGCAGCTTAGCGACGTCAGGGCCCGGGGGCTACACCTTC. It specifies CASSLATSGPGGYTF.